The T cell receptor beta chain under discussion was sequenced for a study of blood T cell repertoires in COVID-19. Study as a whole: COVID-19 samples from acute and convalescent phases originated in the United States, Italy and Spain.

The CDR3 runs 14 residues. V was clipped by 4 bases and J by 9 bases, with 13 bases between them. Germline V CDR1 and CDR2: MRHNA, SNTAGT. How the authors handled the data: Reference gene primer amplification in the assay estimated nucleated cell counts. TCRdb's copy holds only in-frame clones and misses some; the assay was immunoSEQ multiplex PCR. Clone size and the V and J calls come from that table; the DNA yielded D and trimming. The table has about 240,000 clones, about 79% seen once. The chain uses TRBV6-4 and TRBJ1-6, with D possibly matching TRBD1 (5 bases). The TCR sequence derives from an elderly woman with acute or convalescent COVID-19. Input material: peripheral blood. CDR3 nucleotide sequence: TGTGCCAGCAGTGTCGGGGGGTTGGCTTCACCCCTCCACTTT. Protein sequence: CASSVGGLASPLHF.